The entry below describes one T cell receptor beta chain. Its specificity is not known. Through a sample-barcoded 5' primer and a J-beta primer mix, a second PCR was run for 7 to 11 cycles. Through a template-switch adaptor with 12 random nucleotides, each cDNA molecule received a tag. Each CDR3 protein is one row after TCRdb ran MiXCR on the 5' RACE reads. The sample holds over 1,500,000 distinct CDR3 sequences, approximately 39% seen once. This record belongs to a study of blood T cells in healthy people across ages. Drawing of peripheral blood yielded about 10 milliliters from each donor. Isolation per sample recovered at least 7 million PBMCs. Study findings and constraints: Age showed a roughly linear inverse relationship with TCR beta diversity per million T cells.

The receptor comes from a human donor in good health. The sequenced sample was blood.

The CDR3 reads CASSLGLAGGPGALSGEQFF. The CDR3 DNA reads as TGCGCCAGCAGCTTAGGACTAGCGGGGGGGCCGGGTGCTCTTTCAGGGGAGCAGTTCTTC. This chain joins TRBV5-1 and TRBJ2-1; 15 bases are shared with TRBD2. In germline, CDR1 is SGHRS, CDR2 YFSETQ. Trimming removed 2 bases from V and 10 bases from J; junction bases left unmatched: 19. The CDR3 length is 20 residues.